A single sample is the source of the 21 T cell receptor beta chains below, sequenced in a study of identical twins. TCRdb re-derived calls from the 5' RACE reads in MiXCR, one entry per CDR3 protein. The repertoire holds under 1 million distinct CDR3 sequences, roughly an eighth seen once, with 1.5% to 2% in the top ten. The sample was also linked to a second study, of yellow fever vaccine responses in identical twins.

Specimen: PBMCs. The receptors were sampled from a woman aged 18 to 35 in good health.

The chain carries TRBV2 and TRBJ1-1; D unclear. V dropped 4 bases and J dropped 10 bases, with 7 bases sitting between them. This CDR3 has 10 amino acids. CDR1 and CDR2 from the germline V gene are SNHLY and FYNNEI. The CDR3 DNA is TGTGCCAGCAGTGGGAGTGCAGCTTTCTTT. It translates to CASSGSAAFF. The full variable domain, in which reference TRBV2 and TRBJ1-1 provide the parts outside the CDR3, is EPEVTQTPSHQVTQMGQEVILRCVPISNHLYFYWYRQILGQKVEFLVSFYNNEISEKSEIFDDQFSVERPDGSNFTLKIRSTKLEDSAMYFCASSGSAAFFGQGTRLTVV.

This clonotype came up many times. V is TRBV27 and J is TRBJ1-1; D remains unclear. The CDR3 sequence is 12 residues long. The ends were cut back, 9 bases at V and 5 bases at J, with 13 bases in the middle. Germline V lookup: CDR1 MNHEY, CDR2 SMNVEV (reference sequence). The CDR3 sequence: CASFRLGTEAFF. The CDR3 DNA reads TGTGCCAGTTTTCGGTTGGGAACTGAAGCTTTCTTT.

This clonotype was seen a few times. CDR3 residues: CASGGTYPHSYEQYF. Written as DNA, the CDR3 is TGTGCCAGCGGTGGGACCTACCCCCACTCCTACGAGCAGTACTTC. The chain links TRBV2 to TRBJ2-7; D tentatively reads TRBD1 or TRBD2 (5 bases each). This CDR3 spans 15 amino acids. V gave up 8 bases and J gave up 0 bases, with 17 bases separating them. In germline, CDR1 is SNHLY, CDR2 FYNNEI.

This clonotype was found many times. V is TRBV12-3 or TRBV12-4 and J is TRBJ2-1; possible D gene TRBD2, 6 bases. V dropped 7 bases and J dropped 7 bases, with 14 bases sitting between them. The CDR3 contains 13 residues. CDR3 sequence reads: CASKLALYNEQFF. In nucleotides, the CDR3 is TGTGCCAGCAAACTAGCTCTCTATAATGAGCAGTTCTTC.

This clonotype appeared a few times. The chain is built from TRBV24-1 and TRBJ1-2, with D possibly being TRBD1 (6 bases). The V gene's germline CDR1 is KGHDR and CDR2 SFDVKD. The CDR3 runs to 15 residues. The V end was cut by 3 bases, the J end by 4 bases, with 14 bases between. The CDR3 DNA is TGTGCCACCAGTGATGAGGACAGCCCTTTCTATGGCTACACCTTC. It specifies CATSDEDSPFYGYTF.

In DNA, the CDR3 is TGTGCCAGCAGCCGACTTACTGTAGATACGCAGTATTTT. This sequence encodes CASSRLTVDTQYF. The chain joins TRBV7-2 to TRBJ2-3, with D unclear. The V gene's germline CDR1 is SGHTA and CDR2 FQGNSA. The CDR3 length is 13 residues. V shed 5 bases and J shed 5 bases, with 11 bases lying between them.

This clonotype was counted a few times. The rearrangement uses TRBV5-1 and TRBJ1-1, with a tentative D call TRBD1 (5 bases). The germline V gene encodes CDR1 SGHRS and CDR2 YFSETQ. V lost 1 base and J 3 bases, leaving 25 bases between the germline ends. The CDR3 runs 19 residues. The CDR3 is CASSLIGGGSAVLDTEAFF. The CDR3 coding sequence is TGCGCCAGCAGCTTGATTGGGGGGGGTTCGGCCGTGTTGGACACTGAAGCTTTCTTT.

The gene calls are TRBV20-1 and TRBJ2-3; TRBD2 agrees at 12 bases. This CDR3 is 15 amino acids long. Germline values: CDR1 DFQATT, CDR2 SNEGSKA (reference sequence). V trimming: 6 bases; J trimming: 5 bases; junction bases outside the gene matches: 9. Here the CDR3 reads CSAQPTSGSGDTQYF. The CDR3 DNA reads as TGCAGTGCCCAACCGACTAGCGGGAGTGGAGATACGCAGTATTTT.

This clonotype turned up a few times. The rearrangement joins TRBV27 to TRBJ2-1; D is unresolved. Trimming took off 3 bases at V and 7 bases at J, with 10 bases between the two ends. The CDR3 totals 13 residues. CDR1 and CDR2 (germline): MNHEY, SMNVEV (reference sequence). The CDR3 DNA reads as TGTGCCAGCAGTTTCCGGGCTAGTAATGAGCAGTTCTTC. Encoded protein: CASSFRASNEQFF.

This clonotype appeared a few times. This chain links TRBV7-6 with TRBJ2-7; D is unclear. Deletions cut 0 bases from V and 5 bases from J, with 17 bases between. The CDR3 consists of 16 residues. Germline CDR1 SGHVS, CDR2 FNYEAQ. The CDR3 here is CASSLAVGPGLHEQYF. CDR3 nucleotide sequence: TGTGCCAGCAGCTTAGCGGTAGGTCCAGGTCTACACGAGCAGTACTTC.

CDR3 region: CASSLGDSRTGELFF. For the CDR3, the DNA is TGTGCCAGCAGCTTAGGGGACAGTCGAACCGGGGAGCTGTTTTTT. The chain uses TRBV11-3 and TRBJ2-2, with 7 positions matching TRBD1. This CDR3 comprises 15 residues. V shed 1 base, J shed 5 bases, and the junction held 4 bases outside the gene matches. Germline V gives CDR1 SGHNT, CDR2 YENEEA.

The rearrangement uses TRBV29-1 and TRBJ2-7, with TRBD1 matching 7 bases. The junction had 10 bases not matched to a gene; V was cut back by 1 base and J by 4 bases. CDR1 SQVTM and CDR2 ANQGSEA come from the germline V gene. The CDR3 extends over 15 amino acids. The CDR3 nucleotides read TGCAGCGTTGAAGGAGGCGGCAGGGGGACATACGAGCAGTACTTC. This translates into CSVEGGGRGTYEQYF.

This clonotype has ten or more counts. J is TRBJ2-5 and V is TRBV9; 11 nucleotides align to TRBD2. This CDR3 is built from 15 residues. CDR1 is SGDLS, CDR2 YYNGEE, per germline. Trimming at V came to 4 bases and at J to 5 bases, leaving 7 bases not matched to a gene. The CDR3 nucleotides read TGTGCCAGCAGCCCACTAGCGGGAGTTCGGGAGACCCAGTACTTC. Its protein is CASSPLAGVRETQYF.

This clonotype came up many times. The V gene is TRBV5-1, the J gene TRBJ2-2; 13 bases agree with TRBD2. The CDR3 is 15 amino acids. V shed 4 bases, J shed 8 bases, and the junction held 5 bases outside the gene matches. Germline V gives CDR1 SGHRS, CDR2 YFSETQ. The CDR3: CASSRTSGSLGELFF. CDR3 DNA: TGCGCCAGCAGCCGGACTAGCGGGAGTCTGGGGGAGCTGTTTTTT.

The chain links TRBV12-3 or TRBV12-4 to TRBJ2-1; D remains unclear. V was clipped by 2 bases and J by 6 bases, with 14 bases between them. The CDR3 has 15 amino acids. The CDR3 DNA sequence: TGTGCCAGCAGTTTAAGTGGGATAGTCCCCAATGAGCAGTTCTTC. The encoded protein is CASSLSGIVPNEQFF.

The chain carries TRBV10-2 and TRBJ2-1; 10 nucleotides line up with TRBD1. The CDR3 has 15 residues. J gave up 6 bases and V 6 bases, and 8 bases lay outside the gene matches. Germline V CDR1 and CDR2: WSHSY, SAAADI. CDR3 protein: CASRTGTGDGNEQFF. For the CDR3, the DNA is TGCGCCAGCAGGACCGGGACAGGGGATGGCAATGAGCAGTTCTTC.

This clonotype was recorded at least ten times. The V gene is TRBV2, the J gene TRBJ2-1, with 8 bases that match TRBD2. V shed 6 bases, J shed 6 bases, and the junction held 7 bases outside the gene matches. Germline CDR1 and CDR2: SNHLY and FYNNEI. This CDR3 has 14 residues. As DNA, the CDR3 is TGTGCCAGCAGCCCACTAGCGGCAACCAATGAGCAGTTCTTC. It codes for CASSPLAATNEQFF.

The table lists this clonotype with a few counts. The chain links TRBV29-1 to TRBJ2-1; 14 bases are a match to TRBD2. Germline loops: CDR1 SQVTM, CDR2 ANQGSEA. This CDR3 contains 19 residues. The junction had 15 bases not matched to a gene; V was cut back by 6 bases and J by 2 bases. The CDR3 sequence is CSVSDPTSGRAYTYNEQFF. The CDR3, as DNA: TGCAGCGTCTCCGACCCGACTAGCGGGAGGGCCTACACCTACAATGAGCAGTTCTTC.

This clonotype came up a few times. This chain joins TRBV28 and TRBJ2-7; 7 positions match TRBD1. Trimming took 4 bases from V and 0 from J; bases not matched to a gene: 3. Germline-derived CDR1 and CDR2 are MDHEN and SYDVKM. CDR3 size: 14 residues. CDR3 region: CASSYRGSSYEQYV. The CDR3 nucleotides read TGTGCCAGCAGTTACAGGGGAAGCTCCTACGAGCAGTACGTC.

This clonotype occurred a few times. The chain carries TRBV6-5 and TRBJ1-6; tentative D call: TRBD1 (6 bases). CDR1 is MNHEY, CDR2 SVGAGI, per germline. V lost 0 bases and J 7 bases, leaving 13 bases between the germline ends. The CDR3 runs to 16 residues. The CDR3 bases are TGTGCCAGCAGTTACTCGAACCAGGGGAAGAATTCACCCCTCCACTTT. This codes for CASSYSNQGKNSPLHF.

This clonotype was seen a handful of times. The V call is TRBV5-1, the J call TRBJ1-2; a possible D gene is TRBD1 (6 bases). Germline loops: CDR1 SGHRS, CDR2 YFSETQ. V lost 0 bases to trimming and J lost 0 bases, with 12 bases between them. This CDR3 is 16 amino acids long. The CDR3 DNA is TGCGCCAGCAGCTTGGCCGGACAGTCTTCTAACTATGGCTACACCTTC. Encoded protein: CASSLAGQSSNYGYTF.